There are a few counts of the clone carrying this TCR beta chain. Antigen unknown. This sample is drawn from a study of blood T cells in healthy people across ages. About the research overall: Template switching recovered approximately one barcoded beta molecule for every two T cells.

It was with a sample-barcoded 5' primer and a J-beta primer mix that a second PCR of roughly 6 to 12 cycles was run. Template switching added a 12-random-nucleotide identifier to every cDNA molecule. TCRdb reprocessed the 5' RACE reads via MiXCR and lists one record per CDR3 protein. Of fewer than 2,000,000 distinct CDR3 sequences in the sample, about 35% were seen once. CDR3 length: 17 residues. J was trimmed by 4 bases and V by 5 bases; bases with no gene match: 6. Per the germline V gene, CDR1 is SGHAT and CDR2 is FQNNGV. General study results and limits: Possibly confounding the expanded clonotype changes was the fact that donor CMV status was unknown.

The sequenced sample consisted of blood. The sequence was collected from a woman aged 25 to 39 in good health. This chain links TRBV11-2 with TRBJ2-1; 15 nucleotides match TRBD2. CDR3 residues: CASSRTSGGVFYNEQFF. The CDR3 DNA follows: TGTGCCAGCAGCCGGACTAGCGGGGGGGTATTTTACAATGAGCAGTTCTTC. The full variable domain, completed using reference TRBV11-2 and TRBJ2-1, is EAGVAQSPRYKIIEKRQSVAFWCNPISGHATLYWYQQILGQGPKLLIQFQNNGVVDDSQLPKDRFSAERLKGVDSTLKIQPAKLEDSAVYLCASSRTSGGVFYNEQFFGPGTRLTVL.